The rows below give T cell receptor beta chains drawn from one sample of a study of T cell responses to AZD1222 COVID-19 vaccine. Clones were sequenced by immunoSEQ multiplex PCR, and TCRdb holds only the in-frame ones, with some missing. The sample includes under 150,000 clones, 92% of them seen just once. Material: peripheral blood, obtained 28 days after the second AZD1222 dose. These receptors all stem from an adult who received the AZD1222 COVID-19 vaccine. The CDR3 runs from the conserved cysteine through the conserved F or W. Each record gives: V gene, clone size, D gene, J gene, CDR3 DNA, CDR3 protein. D genes are given only for firm matches. Only some rows state a clone size, as once, few, many or a class for expanded clones.

v_call: TRBV5-8; clone_size: .; d_call: .; j_call: TRBJ1-2; cdr3_nt: TGTGCCAGCAGCTTTGATCAGATTGACGGCTACACCTTC; cdr3_aa: CASSFDQIDGYTF
v_call: TRBV7-9; clone_size: .; d_call: TRBD2; j_call: TRBJ2-1; cdr3_nt: TGTGCCAGTACTCCCTCGGGACTAGCGGGGTACAATGAGCAGTTCTTC; cdr3_aa: CASTPSGLAGYNEQFF
v_call: TRBV12-3/TRBV12-4; clone_size: .; d_call: TRBD1; j_call: TRBJ2-1; cdr3_nt: TGTGCCAGCAGCCCCAGACAGGGGAATGAGCAGTTCTTC; cdr3_aa: CASSPRQGNEQFF
v_call: TRBV7-9; clone_size: .; d_call: .; j_call: TRBJ2-1; cdr3_nt: TGTGCCAGCAGCCCTCGGGGGCTAGCGAAATCCTACAATGAGCAGTTCTTC; cdr3_aa: CASSPRGLAKSYNEQFF
v_call: TRBV7-2; clone_size: .; d_call: .; j_call: TRBJ2-7; cdr3_nt: TGTGCCAGCACCCTCGACGGCTCTTCCTACGAGCAGTACTTC; cdr3_aa: CASTLDGSSYEQYF
v_call: TRBV29-1; clone_size: .; d_call: .; j_call: TRBJ1-4; cdr3_nt: TGCAGCGCCATGGGGCAAGATGAAAAACTGTTTTTT; cdr3_aa: CSAMGQDEKLFF
v_call: TRBV21-1; clone_size: once; d_call: .; j_call: TRBJ2-2; cdr3_nt: TGTGCCAGCAGCATTAGGGGACCGCGGGCCACCGGGGAGCTGTTTTTT; cdr3_aa: CASSIRGPRATGELFF
v_call: TRBV4-2; clone_size: .; d_call: TRBD1; j_call: TRBJ1-2; cdr3_nt: TGTGCCAGCAGCCAAGTTGAGGGGGCGAACTATGGCTACACCTTC; cdr3_aa: CASSQVEGANYGYTF
v_call: TRBV6-5; clone_size: .; d_call: TRBD1; j_call: TRBJ1-6; cdr3_nt: TGTGCCAGCAGTTTGGGACAGGGAGGAGATTCACCCCTCCACTTT; cdr3_aa: CASSLGQGGDSPLHF
v_call: TRBV5-1; clone_size: .; d_call: TRBD2; j_call: TRBJ2-1; cdr3_nt: TGCGCCAGCAGGCGCGGACTAGCGGGAGGACTCCCCTTTCTCAATGAGCAGTTCTTC; cdr3_aa: CASRRGLAGGLPFLNEQFF
v_call: TRBV5-5; clone_size: .; d_call: .; j_call: TRBJ1-3; cdr3_nt: TGTGCCAGCAGCTTGGTGTCAGGGTTTACTGGAAACACCATATATTTT; cdr3_aa: CASSLVSGFTGNTIYF
v_call: TRBV7-2; clone_size: few; d_call: .; j_call: TRBJ1-6; cdr3_nt: TGTGCCAGCAGCTTAAATAATTCACCCCTCCACTTT; cdr3_aa: CASSLNNSPLHF
v_call: TRBV3-1/TRBV3-2; clone_size: .; d_call: .; j_call: TRBJ1-5; cdr3_nt: TGTGCCAGCAGCCAAGCGGTTAGCAATCAGCCCCAGCATTTT; cdr3_aa: CASSQAVSNQPQHF
v_call: TRBV11-3; clone_size: .; d_call: TRBD1; j_call: TRBJ1-1; cdr3_nt: TGTGCCAGCAGCCGGGGGACAGGGGGCGGTTACACTGAAGCTTTCTTT; cdr3_aa: CASSRGTGGGYTEAFF
v_call: TRBV10-3; clone_size: .; d_call: .; j_call: TRBJ2-1; cdr3_nt: TGTGCCATCAGTGATTTGTGGGGGGATGAGCAGTTCTTC; cdr3_aa: CAISDLWGDEQFF
v_call: TRBV27; clone_size: .; d_call: .; j_call: TRBJ1-2; cdr3_nt: TGTGCCAGCAGTTTCGTTCTACAGGGATTCGAAGGCTACACCTTC; cdr3_aa: CASSFVLQGFEGYTF
v_call: TRBV5-1; clone_size: .; d_call: .; j_call: TRBJ1-3; cdr3_nt: TGCGCCAGCAGCTTGGGGGTGGGGACCTCTGGAAACACCATATATTTT; cdr3_aa: CASSLGVGTSGNTIYF
v_call: TRBV6-5; clone_size: .; d_call: .; j_call: TRBJ1-1; cdr3_nt: TGTGCCAGCAGTCCGGACTTGAACACTGAAGCTTTCTTT; cdr3_aa: CASSPDLNTEAFF
v_call: TRBV7-2; clone_size: .; d_call: .; j_call: TRBJ2-1; cdr3_nt: TGTGCCAGCAGCTTCGGACTCGCCCGATCCTACAATGAGCAGTTCTTC; cdr3_aa: CASSFGLARSYNEQFF
v_call: TRBV7-2; clone_size: once; d_call: TRBD2; j_call: TRBJ2-1; cdr3_nt: TGTGCCAGCAGCTTAGCTAGGACTAGGTGGTTCTTC; cdr3_aa: CASSLARTRWFF
v_call: TRBV25-1; clone_size: .; d_call: TRBD2; j_call: TRBJ2-1; cdr3_nt: TGTGCCAGCAGTACTGCCGGGACTAACGTATACAATGAGCAGTTCTTC; cdr3_aa: CASSTAGTNVYNEQFF
v_call: TRBV6-1; clone_size: .; d_call: TRBD1; j_call: TRBJ1-2; cdr3_nt: TGTGCCAGCAGTGAATCCCACCGGACAGGGGCCTACACCTTC; cdr3_aa: CASSESHRTGAYTF
v_call: TRBV28; clone_size: .; d_call: TRBD1; j_call: TRBJ1-1; cdr3_nt: TGTGCCTCAGCCAGGGGGCTCAGGAACACTGAAGCTTTCTTT; cdr3_aa: CASARGLRNTEAFF